The 29 T cell receptor beta chains below were found in one sample sequenced in a study of neoadjuvant nivolumab and ipilimumab in lung cancer. Data came from immunoSEQ multiplex PCR; TCRdb stores just in-frame clones and leaves some out. The data show roughly 14,000 clones, 55% to 70% seen once. The sample here was peripheral blood, taken after neoadjuvant nivolumab, alone or with ipilimumab, at or shortly before surgery. These receptors were taken from an adult with non-small cell lung cancer.

This clone showed up just a few times. The rearrangement links TRBV6-5 to TRBJ1-2; no firm D call. The V gene's germline CDR1 is MNHEY and CDR2 SVGAGI. This CDR3 comprises 16 residues. The V and J ends lost 2 bases and 3 bases respectively, with 16 bases between them. The CDR3 region is CASSYGAGLSHYGYTF. CDR3 nucleotide sequence: TGTGCCAGCAGTTACGGCGCAGGCCTTTCCCACTATGGCTACACCTTC.

The chain joins TRBV5-1 to TRBJ2-3; D is uncertain. This CDR3 has 12 residues. Trimming stripped 1 base from V and 3 bases from J, with 3 bases between. CDR1 is SGHRS and CDR2 is YFSETQ in the germline V gene. The CDR3 loop is CASSLFTDTQYF. CDR3 coding DNA: TGCGCCAGCAGCTTGTTTACAGATACGCAGTATTTT.

The V gene is TRBV5-1, the J gene TRBJ2-1; 10 nucleotides match TRBD2. The CDR3 loop spans 16 amino acids. CDR1 and CDR2 (germline): SGHRS, YFSETQ. With 4 bases clipped from V and 9 bases from J, the junction kept 13 bases outside the gene matches. The CDR3 here is CASSRFPSGSSGEQFF. The CDR3 DNA reads TGCGCCAGCAGCCGGTTCCCTAGCGGGAGTTCTGGTGAGCAGTTCTTC. Full variable domain (rest looked up from reference TRBV5-1 and TRBJ2-1): KAGVTQTPRYLIKTRGQQVTLSCSPISGHRSVSWYQQTPGQGLQFLFEYFSETQRNKGNFPGRFSGRQFSNSRSEMNVSTLELGDSALYLCASSRFPSGSSGEQFFGPGTRLTVL.

The CDR3 sequence: CASSRGQGSGEQYF. CDR3 coding DNA: TGCGCCAGCAGTCGCGGACAGGGGAGCGGCGAGCAGTACTTC. The rearrangement links TRBV5-1 to TRBJ2-7; TRBD1 agrees at 9 bases. V dropped 5 bases and J dropped 6; count of bases not matched to a gene: 9. The CDR3 extends over 14 amino acids. Germline loops: CDR1 SGHRS, CDR2 YFSETQ.

V and J are TRBV5-4 and TRBJ2-7; the match to TRBD2 covers 10 bases. Per the germline V gene, CDR1 is SGHNT and CDR2 is YYREEE (reference sequence). This CDR3 spans 14 amino acids. V was pared by 1 base and J by 3 bases, with 1 base of the junction left unmatched. The CDR3 loop is CASSLLAGDYEQYF. For the CDR3, the DNA is TGTGCCAGCAGCTTGCTAGCGGGGGACTACGAGCAGTACTTC.

The chain couples TRBV6-6 to TRBJ2-1, with unresolved D. V lost 4 bases to trimming and J lost 7 bases, with 11 bases between them. In germline, CDR1 is MNHNY, CDR2 SVGAGI (reference sequence). The CDR3 is made up of 13 amino acids. The CDR3 spells CASSFLPRNEQFF. The CDR3 DNA is TGTGCCAGCAGTTTCCTCCCTCGGAATGAGCAGTTCTTC.

This clone appeared a single time. This CDR3 reads CAWTRTDSYEQYF. As DNA, the CDR3 is TGTGCCTGGACAAGAACTGATTCCTACGAGCAGTACTTC. This rearrangement joins TRBV30 to TRBJ2-7; D is unresolved. Trimming shortened V by 4 bases and J by 1 base, and 11 bases separated the two germline ends. Germline V gene sequence: CDR1 GTSNPN, CDR2 SVGIG (reference sequence). The CDR3 length is 13 residues.

The gene calls are TRBV7-9 and TRBJ2-3; 9 positions agree with TRBD1. Germline-derived CDR1 and CDR2 are SEHNR and FQNEAQ (reference sequence). This CDR3 comprises 15 residues. J was trimmed by 4 bases and V by 1 base; bases with no gene match: 3. This CDR3 reads CASSLGDRVADTQYF. CDR3 coding DNA: TGTGCCAGCAGCTTAGGGGACAGGGTTGCAGATACGCAGTATTTT. The full variable domain, with the rest looked up from reference TRBV7-9 and TRBJ2-3, is DTGVSQNPRHKITKRGQNVTFRCDPISEHNRLYWYRQTLGQGPEFLTYFQNEAQLEKSRLLSDRFSAERPKGSFSTLEIQRTEQGDSAMYLCASSLGDRVADTQYFGPGTRLTVL.

J is TRBJ2-7 and V is TRBV5-1, with unresolved D. The V end lost 7 bases, the J end lost 6 bases, and 17 bases lay between the germline ends. Germline values: CDR1 SGHRS, CDR2 YFSETQ. The CDR3 has 13 residues. The CDR3 DNA reads TGCGCCAGCTCGAGTAGCTCGTCCCTCGAGCAGTACTTC. Translation: CASSSSSSLEQYF. Variable domain in full (rest from reference TRBV5-1 and TRBJ2-7): KAGVTQTPRYLIKTRGQQVTLSCSPISGHRSVSWYQQTPGQGLQFLFEYFSETQRNKGNFPGRFSGRQFSNSRSEMNVSTLELGDSALYLCASSSSSSLEQYFGPGTRLTVT.

The V gene is TRBV5-1, the J gene TRBJ2-1; D is undetermined. CDR3 length: 14 amino acids. Germline V gives CDR1 SGHRS, CDR2 YFSETQ. Trimming stripped 5 bases from V and 6 bases from J, with 15 bases between. The CDR3 loop is CASSLDGPSNEQFF. Here the CDR3 DNA reads TGCGCCAGCAGTTTAGACGGACCCTCCAATGAGCAGTTCTTC.

The rearrangement joins TRBV5-1 to TRBJ1-2; 7 nucleotides match TRBD1. CDR3 size: 16 residues. V lost 4 bases and J lost 6; bases outside the gene matches: 15. The germline gives CDR1 SGHRS, CDR2 YFSETQ. CDR3 DNA: TGCGCCAGCAGCCCCTGGGGGGCAGGGGGGATCCATGGCTACACCTTC. Protein sequence: CASSPWGAGGIHGYTF. The full variable domain, completed using reference TRBV5-1 and TRBJ1-2, is KAGVTQTPRYLIKTRGQQVTLSCSPISGHRSVSWYQQTPGQGLQFLFEYFSETQRNKGNFPGRFSGRQFSNSRSEMNVSTLELGDSALYLCASSPWGAGGIHGYTFGSGTRLTVV.

The chain combines TRBV7-8 with TRBJ2-7; the D call may be TRBD1 or TRBD2 (5 bases each). Looked up from germline, CDR1 is SGHVS and CDR2 is FQNEAQ. This CDR3 contains 15 residues. The V end was cut by 1 base, the J end by 3 bases, with 13 bases between. The chain's CDR3 is CASSLGGSADYEQYF. In DNA form, the CDR3 reads TGTGCCAGCAGCTTAGGGGGGTCGGCGGACTACGAGCAGTACTTC.

The CDR3 is CASSPSTGLAKNIQYF. CDR3 in DNA: TGTGCCAGCAGCCCTTCGACCGGGCTAGCCAAAAACATTCAGTACTTC. The chain couples TRBV7-9 to TRBJ2-4; D is uncertain. V was pared by 5 bases and J by 0 bases, with 14 bases between. The CDR3 totals 16 residues. CDR1 is SEHNR and CDR2 is FQNEAQ in the germline V gene (reference sequence).

This chain uses TRBV4-1 with TRBJ2-1; TRBD2 matches 9 bases. Per the germline V gene, CDR1 is MGHRA and CDR2 is YSYEKL. Trimming removed 1 base from V and 8 bases from J; junction bases left unmatched: 12. The CDR3 has 17 residues. For the CDR3, the DNA is TGCGCCAGCAGCCAAGGGGGGTGGCGGGAGGGTGTGGATGAGCAGTTCTTC. This encodes CASSQGGWREGVDEQFF.

This clone has ten or more counts. A read error may account for a junction end that differs from germline. The rearrangement links TRBV11-3 to TRBJ2-2, with TRBD1 matching 7 bases. Germline assignment: CDR1 SGHNT and CDR2 YENEEA. This CDR3 has 13 amino acids. CDR3 sequence: CASSLDRAGELFF. For the CDR3, the DNA is TGTGCCAGCAGCCTAGACAGGGCCGGGGAGCTGTTTTTT.

The chain couples TRBV5-1 to TRBJ2-3; D is possibly TRBD1 (5 bases). Trimming removed 7 bases from V and 1 base from J, with 10 bases in between. The CDR3 is made up of 13 amino acids. Germline CDR1 and CDR2: SGHRS and YFSETQ. CDR3 in amino acids: CASLGQGTDTQYF. The CDR3 DNA reads TGCGCCAGCCTAGGACAAGGCACAGATACGCAGTATTTT.

This chain uses TRBV5-1 with TRBJ2-7; 11 positions agree with TRBD2. V was pared by 2 bases and J by 4 bases, with 2 bases of the junction left unmatched. CDR3 length: 14 amino acids. The germline V gene has CDR1 SGHRS and CDR2 YFSETQ. The CDR3 region is CASSFRLAGYEQYF. The DNA of the CDR3 is TGCGCCAGCAGCTTCCGACTAGCGGGGTACGAGCAGTACTTC. Filled out from reference TRBV5-1 and TRBJ2-7, the complete variable domain reads KAGVTQTPRYLIKTRGQQVTLSCSPISGHRSVSWYQQTPGQGLQFLFEYFSETQRNKGNFPGRFSGRQFSNSRSEMNVSTLELGDSALYLCASSFRLAGYEQYFGPGTRLTVT.

V and J are TRBV5-4 and TRBJ2-7, with 10 bases matching TRBD2. This CDR3 comprises 14 residues. Looked up from germline, CDR1 is SGHNT and CDR2 is YYREEE (reference sequence). The V gene end was trimmed by 4 bases and the J gene end by 6 bases; junction bases not matched to a gene: 7. CDR3 DNA: TGTGCCAGCAGCCCAAGCCTAGCGGGAGCCGAGCAGTACTTC. Protein: CASSPSLAGAEQYF. Looking up the rest from reference TRBV5-4 and TRBJ2-7 gives the full variable domain: ETGVTQSPTHLIKTRGQQVTLRCSSQSGHNTVSWYQQALGQGPQFIFQYYREEENGRGNFPPRFSGLQFPNYSSELNVNALELDDSALYLCASSPSLAGAEQYFGPGTRLTVT.

A few counts support this clone. V is TRBV25-1 and J is TRBJ1-1; D is undetermined. This CDR3 region has 13 residues. With 5 bases removed from V and 4 bases from J, the gap between germline ends came to 11 bases. Germline lookup yields CDR1 MGHDK and CDR2 SYGVNS. The CDR3 sequence: CASSQQTGTEAFF. CDR3 sequence (DNA): TGTGCCAGCAGTCAGCAGACGGGCACTGAAGCTTTCTTT.

V gene TRBV6-5 combines with J gene TRBJ2-7; 12 nucleotides align to TRBD1. The CDR3 has 15 amino acids. CDR1 is MNHEY, CDR2 SVGAGI, per germline. J was trimmed by 4 bases and V by 7 bases; bases with no gene match: 8. The CDR3 reads CASTRGGQGAYEQYF. The CDR3 DNA follows: TGTGCCAGCACCCGAGGGGGACAGGGGGCTTACGAGCAGTACTTC.

The rearrangement joins TRBV7-6 to TRBJ1-5; D ambiguous. The CDR3 consists of 15 residues. Germline V gene lookup returns CDR1 SGHVS and CDR2 FNYEAQ. V dropped 0 bases and J dropped 3 bases, with 9 bases sitting between them. CDR3 sequence reads: CASSLAYGVNQPQHF. The CDR3 DNA is TGTGCCAGCAGCTTAGCTTACGGAGTCAATCAGCCCCAGCATTTT. Combining the CDR3 with reference TRBV7-6 and TRBJ1-5 gives the whole variable domain GAGVSQSPRYKVTKRGQDVALRCDPISGHVSLYWYRQALGQGPEFLTYFNYEAQQDKSGLPNDRFSAERPEGSISTLTIQRTEQRDSAMYRCASSLAYGVNQPQHFGDGTRLSIL.

This clone was recorded only once. The chain recombines TRBV30 with TRBJ1-2, with 7 bases matching TRBD1. The ends lost 4 bases at V and 3 bases at J; junction bases unmatched: 5. CDR3 size: 13 residues. The germline CDR1 and CDR2 sequences are GTSNPN and SVGIG (reference sequence). The CDR3 coding sequence is TGTGCCTGGACAGACAGGGACGACTATGGCTACACCTTC. Its protein product is CAWTDRDDYGYTF.

The DNA for the CDR3 is TGTGCCAGCTCACCAGGGGGGGGGCCCAACGAGCAGTACTTC. This gives the protein CASSPGGGPNEQYF. The chain carries TRBV18 and TRBJ2-7; D is possibly TRBD2 (7 bases). Germline V gene data show CDR1 as KGHSH and CDR2 as LQKENI. The CDR3 sequence is 14 residues long. Trimming took off 2 bases at V and 5 bases at J, with 13 bases between the two ends.

The V call is TRBV6-6, the J call TRBJ1-2, with a weak D call TRBD1 (6 bases). Trimming cost V 2 bases and J 2 bases, with 6 bases left between them. The CDR3 consists of 13 residues. CDR1 is MNHNY, CDR2 SVGAGI, per germline (reference sequence). CDR3 loop: CASSYTGNYGYTF. DNA for the CDR3: TGTGCCAGCAGTTACACAGGGAACTATGGCTACACCTTC.

The chain recombines TRBV5-4 with TRBJ1-1; TRBD1 aligns across 7 bases. Germline lookup yields CDR1 SGHNT and CDR2 YYREEE (reference sequence). V shed 0 bases, J shed 6 bases, and the junction held 14 bases outside the gene matches. This CDR3 comprises 17 residues. The CDR3 sequence: CASSLDRQGKSSAEAFF. CDR3 sequence (DNA): TGTGCCAGCAGCTTGGATAGACAGGGAAAGAGTAGCGCTGAAGCTTTCTTT.

This sequence joins TRBV7-9 and TRBJ1-2; no clear D. Between the trimmed V and J ends, which lost 1 base and 9 bases, there was a span of 21 bases. CDR1 SEHNR and CDR2 FQNEAQ come from the germline V gene (reference sequence). CDR3 length: 16 amino acids. As DNA, the CDR3 is TGTGCCAGCAGCTTAGTCATTCGGCAGCGCTTGAGGAGCTACACCTTC. This encodes CASSLVIRQRLRSYTF. The variable domain in full, with the rest retrieved from reference TRBV7-9 and TRBJ1-2, is DTGVSQNPRHKITKRGQNVTFRCDPISEHNRLYWYRQTLGQGPEFLTYFQNEAQLEKSRLLSDRFSAERPKGSFSTLEIQRTEQGDSAMYLCASSLVIRQRLRSYTFGSGTRLTVV.

The chain recombines TRBV30 with TRBJ2-7; TRBD1 or TRBD2 may be the D gene (6 bases each). Germline-derived CDR1 and CDR2 are GTSNPN and SVGIG (reference sequence). Trimming pared 5 bases from V and 3 bases from J, leaving 14 bases between. The CDR3 sequence is 13 residues long. The CDR3 loop reads CAWCRGLDYEQYF. The CDR3 nucleotides are TGTGCCTGGTGTCGGGGGCTAGACTACGAGCAGTACTTC.

The J gene is TRBJ2-5, the V gene TRBV18, with unresolved D. Germline CDR1 is KGHSH and CDR2 is LQKENI. This CDR3 comprises 13 residues. Trimming took 3 bases from V and 3 from J, leaving 8 bases between them. CDR3 amino acids: CASSPLVEETQYF. DNA for the CDR3: TGTGCCAGCTCACCCCTTGTTGAAGAGACCCAGTACTTC.

The chain's CDR3 is CASSGPPGYGYTF. The CDR3 DNA reads as TGTGCCAGCAGTGGACCTCCTGGGTATGGCTACACCTTC. The chain uses TRBV6-5 and TRBJ1-2; D gene ambiguous. Germline values: CDR1 MNHEY, CDR2 SVGAGI. The germline V and J ends were trimmed by 5 bases and 5 bases, with 12 bases remaining between them. The CDR3 has 13 amino acids.